The 6 T cell receptor beta chains below were found in one sample sequenced in a study of chemoradiotherapy in HPV16-positive cancers (dated by TCRdb to 2022 to 2024). The method was the immunoSEQ multiplex PCR assay. The immuneACCESS repertoire file appears here via TCRdb, limited to in-frame rearrangements. These files lack a portion of the clones; in checked studies, under half of the deficit traces to unresolved V genes, and the cause of the others is not known. Here the sample has tens of thousands of clones; around three quarters occur a single time. 3.5% to 4.5% of the sample rests with the top ten. This sample comprised blood, obtained from a patient who underwent chemoradiotherapy. These receptors came from a human donor with HPV-associated anogenital cancer.

The V call is TRBV5-1, the J call TRBJ2-7; D not resolved. Germline CDR1 is SGHRS and CDR2 is YFSETQ. The CDR3 consists of 12 residues. Trimming took 7 bases from V and 0 from J, leaving 8 bases between them. The CDR3 nucleotides read TGCGCCAGCTCCCCCAACTCCTACGAGCAGTACTTC. It codes for CASSPNSYEQYF.

Here the CDR3 DNA reads TGCGCCAGCAGCCAAGAGGGAACAGGGGTGGGAGTTGGCGAGCAGTACTTC. This codes for CASSQEGTGVGVGEQYF. V and J are TRBV4-1 and TRBJ2-7, with 7 positions matching TRBD1. The CDR3 consists of 17 residues. J gave up 6 bases and V 0 bases, and 14 bases lay outside the gene matches. Germline CDR1 reads MGHRA; CDR2 reads YSYEKL.

The chain recombines TRBV15 with TRBJ2-2, with a weak D call TRBD2 (6 bases). Germline loops: CDR1 LNHNV, CDR2 YYDKDF (reference sequence). V lost 6 bases to trimming and J lost 1 base, with 15 bases between them. The CDR3 runs 16 residues. Here the CDR3 reads CATRSGGSVNTGELFF. The DNA of the CDR3 is TGTGCCACCAGATCCGGGGGTTCGGTGAACACCGGGGAGCTGTTTTTT.

The chain uses TRBV5-1 and TRBJ2-5; the match to TRBD2 covers 8 bases. This CDR3 has 15 amino acids. The ends lost 2 bases at V and 2 bases at J; junction bases unmatched: 5. The germline CDR1 and CDR2 sequences are SGHRS and YFSETQ. The CDR3 nucleotides read TGCGCCAGCAGCTTAGTAGCGGGACCGCAAGAGACCCAGTACTTC. It yields the protein CASSLVAGPQETQYF.

The genes are TRBV28 and TRBJ1-2; possibly TRBD1 for D (5 bases). The germline V gene has CDR1 MDHEN and CDR2 SYDVKM. The CDR3 totals 13 residues. Trimming took 7 bases from V and 4 from J, leaving 13 bases between them. The chain's CDR3 is CASTNYDSYGYTF. CDR3 DNA sequence: TGTGCCAGCACCAACTATGACAGCTATGGCTACACCTTC.

The chain combines TRBV5-1 with TRBJ2-5; D possibly corresponds to TRBD1 (7 bases). Germline CDR1 SGHRS, CDR2 YFSETQ. V lost 0 bases, J lost 4 bases, and 10 bases lay in between. The CDR3 length is 14 residues. The CDR3 reads CASSLDRGGETQYF. The CDR3 DNA follows: TGCGCCAGCAGCTTGGACAGGGGAGGAGAGACCCAGTACTTC.